Sequencing of this T cell receptor beta chain was carried out in a study of PD-1 blockade in classical Hodgkin lymphoma. The CDR3 extends over 13 amino acids. Germline V gene data show CDR1 as SGHRS and CDR2 as YFSETQ. V lost 5 bases and J lost 6; bases outside the gene matches: 7. Assay: immunoSEQ multiplex PCR; the TCRdb copy retains only in-frame clones and omits some. The sample holds around 60,000 clones; roughly 91% are singletons and the top ten take over 5%. A word on this clone: Its antigen remains unknown.

Exposure to brentuximab vedotin varied, and each patient had relapsed following autologous stem cell transplantation. Best overall response was complete response, partial response or progressive disease in these relapsed/refractory classical Hodgkin lymphoma patients. Study-level results: Before treatment, TCR diversity in newly diagnosed patients was reportedly lower than in healthy donors. Some patients began nivolumab under 1 year after ASCT. These patients were excluded from later analyses.

The gene calls are TRBV5-1 and TRBJ2-7; 8 bases fit TRBD1. The sequences come from peripheral blood mononuclear cells (PBMCs), collected before the second cycle of nivolumab. The clonotype originates from a human donor with classical Hodgkin lymphoma. The chain's CDR3 is CASRSTGEFEQYF. The CDR3 DNA follows: TGCGCCAGCAGGTCGACAGGGGAATTCGAGCAGTACTTC.